This T cell receptor beta chain emerged from a study of glioma-infiltrating T cells after dendritic cell vaccination. Germline-derived CDR1 and CDR2 are SEHNR and FQNEAQ (reference sequence). The CDR3 totals 14 residues. The ends were cut back, 2 bases at V and 9 bases at J, with 11 bases in the middle. The data were produced by immunoSEQ multiplex PCR, yet TCRdb's version contains in-frame clones alone and is incomplete. The top ten clones hold around 8.5% of a sample with more than 55,000 clones, about 85% of them seen once. Points from the study as a whole: No direct clonality-survival link was found; a diverse polyclonal response may matter.

Stated time point: after dendritic cell vaccination, including at tumor progression/relapse. In its sample, this clone was seen a few times. What it binds is unknown. This specimen was blood, taken after dendritic cell vaccination. This clonotype was sampled from a human donor with glioblastoma. The V and J genes are TRBV7-9 and TRBJ1-6, with D perhaps matching TRBD1 (5 bases). CDR3 in DNA: TGTGCCAGCAGCTTATCGGGGGAGGGTTCACCCCTCCACTTT. This translates into CASSLSGEGSPLHF.